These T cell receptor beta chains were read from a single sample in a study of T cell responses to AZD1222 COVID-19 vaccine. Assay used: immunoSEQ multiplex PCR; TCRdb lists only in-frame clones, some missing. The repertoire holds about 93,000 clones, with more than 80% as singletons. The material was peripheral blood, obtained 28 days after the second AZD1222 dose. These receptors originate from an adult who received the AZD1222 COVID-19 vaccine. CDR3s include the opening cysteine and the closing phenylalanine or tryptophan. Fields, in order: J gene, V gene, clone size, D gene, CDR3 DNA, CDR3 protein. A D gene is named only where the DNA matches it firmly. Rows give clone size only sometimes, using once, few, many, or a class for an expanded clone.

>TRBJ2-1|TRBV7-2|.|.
TGTGCCAGCAGCTTTTTCTACAATGAGCAGTTCTTC
CASSFFYNEQFF
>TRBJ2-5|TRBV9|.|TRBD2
TGTGCCAGCAGCCTCCTGGACGGGGGGGCCCAGTACTTC
CASSLLDGGAQYF
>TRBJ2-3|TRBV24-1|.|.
TGTGCCACCAGCTCGTCGGACGGACTCTATAGCACAGATACGCAGTATTTT
CATSSSDGLYSTDTQYF
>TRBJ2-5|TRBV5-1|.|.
TGCGCCAGCAGCATAAGGACGGGGGAGGAGACCCAGTACTTC
CASSIRTGEETQYF
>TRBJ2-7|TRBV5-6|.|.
TGTGCCAGCAGCTTCCGGCAGATCTCCTACGAGCAGTACTTC
CASSFRQISYEQYF
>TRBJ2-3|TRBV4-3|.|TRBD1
TGCGCCAGCAGCTACGGGACAGGGCGAGATACGCAGTATTTT
CASSYGTGRDTQYF
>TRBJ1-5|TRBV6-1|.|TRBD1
TGTGCCAGCAGTGAAGGACAGGGGGGCCAGCCCCAGCATTTT
CASSEGQGGQPQHF
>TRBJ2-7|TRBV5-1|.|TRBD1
TGCGCCAGCAGCTTGGCTCCTGGGACAGGGGTCCCCTACGAGCAGTACTTC
CASSLAPGTGVPYEQYF
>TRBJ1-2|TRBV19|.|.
TGTGCCAGTAGTATAGTAGACGATTACGGCTACACCTTC
CASSIVDDYGYTF
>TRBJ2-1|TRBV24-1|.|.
TGTGCCACCAGTGATGTCCGGGGTCACAATGAGCAGTTCTTC
CATSDVRGHNEQFF
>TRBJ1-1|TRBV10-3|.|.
TGTGCCATCAGTGAGTCGGGAGGGGTAGGGGACACTGAAGCTTTCTTT
CAISESGGVGDTEAFF
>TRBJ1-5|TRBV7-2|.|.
TGTGCCAGCAGCTTAAACAATCAGCCCCAGCATTTT
CASSLNNQPQHF
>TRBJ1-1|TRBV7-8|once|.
TGTGCCAGCAGCTTAGTAGCAGGACCTGAAGCTTTCTTT
CASSLVAGPEAFF
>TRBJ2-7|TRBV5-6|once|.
TGTGCCAGCAGCTTGGATACGTTTCGGGGTGCCGAGCAGTACTTC
CASSLDTFRGAEQYF
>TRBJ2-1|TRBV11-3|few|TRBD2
TGTGCCAGCAGCTCGGGACTAGCTTACAATGAGCAGTTCTTC
CASSSGLAYNEQFF
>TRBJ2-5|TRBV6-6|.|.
TGTGCCAGCGGACACAGGGAAGAGACCCAGTACTTC
CASGHREETQYF
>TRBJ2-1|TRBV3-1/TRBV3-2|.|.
TGTGCCAGCAGCCCGCAAGGGGCGTCCTACAATGAGCAGTTCTTC
CASSPQGASYNEQFF
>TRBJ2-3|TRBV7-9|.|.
TGTGCCAGCAGCTTAAGCGAGAGCACAGATACGCAGTATTTT
CASSLSESTDTQYF
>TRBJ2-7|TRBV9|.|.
TGTGCCAGCAGCACTACAGAGTACGAGCAGTACTTC
CASSTTEYEQYF
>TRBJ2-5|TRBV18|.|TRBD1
TGTGCCAGCTCACCCCGGACAGGGCGCCAAGAGACCCAGTACTTC
CASSPRTGRQETQYF
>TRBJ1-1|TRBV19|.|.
TGTGCCAGTAGTTTTTTCAGGAACACTGAAGCTTTCTTT
CASSFFRNTEAFF
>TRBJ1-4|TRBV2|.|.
TGTGCCAGCTATCACGTATTGGGTTTATTTGAAAAACTGTTTTTT
CASYHVLGLFEKLFF
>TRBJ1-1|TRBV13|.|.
TGTGCCAGCAGCTTTCCGGCAGGTGATAAAGTGGACACTGAAGCTTTCTTT
CASSFPAGDKVDTEAFF
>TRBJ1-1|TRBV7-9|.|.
TGTGCCAGCAGCCGGGACAAGAACACTGAAGCTTTCTTT
CASSRDKNTEAFF
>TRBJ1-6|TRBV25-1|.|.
TGTGCCAGCAGTGAGGGCGGGGCACCCCTCCACTTT
CASSEGGAPLHF
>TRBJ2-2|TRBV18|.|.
TGTGCCAGCTCACCGCAGGGTATTGCCGGGGAGCTGTTTTTT
CASSPQGIAGELFF
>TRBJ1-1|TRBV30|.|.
TGTGCCTGGAATGGGGGGCTGGGAACTGAAGCTTTCTTT
CAWNGGLGTEAFF
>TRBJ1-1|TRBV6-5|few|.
TGTGCCAGCAGTTGGAGGGCCGGGAACACTGAAGCTTTCTTT
CASSWRAGNTEAFF
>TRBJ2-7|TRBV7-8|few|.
TGTGCCAGCAGCTTAGTCGGGATTGCCCACGAGCAGTACTTC
CASSLVGIAHEQYF
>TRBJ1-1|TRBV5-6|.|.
TGTGCCAGCAGCTTGGGATTGAACACTGAAGCTTTCTTT
CASSLGLNTEAFF
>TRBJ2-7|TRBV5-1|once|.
TGCGCCAGCAGCCCGCAACAGGGTGGAGCCTACGAGCAGTACTTC
CASSPQQGGAYEQYF
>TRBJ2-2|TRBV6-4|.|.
TGTGCCAGCAGTCCCGCGAACACCGGGGAGCTGTTTTTT
CASSPANTGELFF
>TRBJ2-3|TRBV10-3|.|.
TGTGCCATCAGTGAGGCTCACAGGTCCAAAGATACGCAGTATTTT
CAISEAHRSKDTQYF
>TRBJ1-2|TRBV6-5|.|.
TGTGCCAGCAGTAACACACGGACCCCCCGATGGGGCTACACCTTC
CASSNTRTPRWGYTF
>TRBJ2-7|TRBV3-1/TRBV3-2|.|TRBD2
TGTGCCAGCAGCCAAGATTGGCGGGAGGTCTCCGAGCAGTACTTC
CASSQDWREVSEQYF
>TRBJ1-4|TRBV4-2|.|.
TGTGCCAGCAGCCAAGATGAGGTTGGAAAACTGTTTTTT
CASSQDEVGKLFF
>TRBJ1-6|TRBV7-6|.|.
TGTGCCAGCAGCCCCCTCACGGGGGGCGGTAATTCACCCCTCCACTTT
CASSPLTGGGNSPLHF
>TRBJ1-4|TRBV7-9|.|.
TGTGCCAGCAGCCCCTCGACAGATTCTAATGAAAAACTGTTTTTT
CASSPSTDSNEKLFF
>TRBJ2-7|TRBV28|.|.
TGTGCCAGCAGTGTTGGGGGTGACGAGCAGTACTTC
CASSVGGDEQYF
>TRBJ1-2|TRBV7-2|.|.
TGTGCCAGCAGCTTAGAGGGGAAAATGTGGGGCTACACCTTC
CASSLEGKMWGYTF
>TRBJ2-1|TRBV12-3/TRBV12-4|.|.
TGTGCCAGCAGTTTAGTTCCCTACAATGAGCAGTTCTTC
CASSLVPYNEQFF
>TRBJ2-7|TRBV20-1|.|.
TGCAGTGCTAGTGCCCCGACAAATGCCTACGAGCAGTACTTC
CSASAPTNAYEQYF
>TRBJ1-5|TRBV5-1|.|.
TGCGCCAGCAGCTTGGCTCTTAATCAGCCCCAGCATTTT
CASSLALNQPQHF
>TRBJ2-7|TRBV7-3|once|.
TGTGCCAGCAGCTTAGGGGACGGAGCGGGCCCCTACGAGCAGTACTTC
CASSLGDGAGPYEQYF
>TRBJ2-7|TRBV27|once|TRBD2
TGTGCCAGCAGCCTCAGCGGGAGGGCCCCCTACGAGCAGTACTTC
CASSLSGRAPYEQYF
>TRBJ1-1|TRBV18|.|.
TGTGCCAGCTCACCTAATGAATGGTCAGGGAATTTGAACACTGAAGCTTTCTTT
CASSPNEWSGNLNTEAFF
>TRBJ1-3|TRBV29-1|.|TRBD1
TGCAGCGCATGCCCCGGGACAGGGCTCTCTGGAAACACCATATATTTT
CSACPGTGLSGNTIYF
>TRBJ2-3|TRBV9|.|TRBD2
TGTGCCAGCAGCGCTAGCGGGGGTAGGACAGATACGCAGTATTTT
CASSASGGRTDTQYF
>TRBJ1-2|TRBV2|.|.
TGTGCCACCCCAGACGTCTACTATGGCTACACCTTC
CATPDVYYGYTF
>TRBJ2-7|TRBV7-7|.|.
TGTGCTAGCAGCTTAGAGCCAGGACCCGCCTACGAGCAGTACTTC
CASSLEPGPAYEQYF